The 2 T cell receptor beta chains reported below all come from one sample, sequenced in a study of quantifying T cell responses using KT2 cells. Study details: cDNA was made from DNase-treated RNA using alpha and beta constant primers.

A single-stranded UMI oligo with SP2 sequence was ligated to cDNA 3' ends. The first PCR ran approximately 4 cycles with an equimolar RC1.1 and RC1.2 beta primer mix. A single record per CDR3 protein comes from TCRdb applying MiXCR to the UMI-ligation and nested PCR reads. The repertoire holds some 33,000 distinct CDR3 sequences, with 10% to 13% as singletons. The material sequenced was PBMCs spiked with cells of the T cell clone KT2. These receptors all stem from a human donor.

This clonotype was observed a handful of times. J is TRBJ2-1 and V is TRBV5-1; possible D gene TRBD2, 6 bases. Germline CDR1 and CDR2: SGHRS and YFSETQ. The ends were cut back, 4 bases at V and 4 bases at J, with 9 bases in the middle. The length of the CDR3 is 13 residues. The DNA for the CDR3 is TGCGCCAGCAGCCGTGCGGGGTACAATGAGCAGTTCTTC. Its translation is CASSRAGYNEQFF.

This clonotype appeared a few times. The chain has TRBV12-3 or TRBV12-4 and TRBJ2-2, with 12 bases lining up with TRBD2. J was trimmed by 8 bases and V by 6 bases; bases with no gene match: 10. The CDR3 sequence is 16 residues long. The DNA for the CDR3 is TGTGCCAGCAGCGTTCCTAGCGGGGGGGCTCTGGGGGAGCTGTTTTTT. Its translation is CASSVPSGGALGELFF.